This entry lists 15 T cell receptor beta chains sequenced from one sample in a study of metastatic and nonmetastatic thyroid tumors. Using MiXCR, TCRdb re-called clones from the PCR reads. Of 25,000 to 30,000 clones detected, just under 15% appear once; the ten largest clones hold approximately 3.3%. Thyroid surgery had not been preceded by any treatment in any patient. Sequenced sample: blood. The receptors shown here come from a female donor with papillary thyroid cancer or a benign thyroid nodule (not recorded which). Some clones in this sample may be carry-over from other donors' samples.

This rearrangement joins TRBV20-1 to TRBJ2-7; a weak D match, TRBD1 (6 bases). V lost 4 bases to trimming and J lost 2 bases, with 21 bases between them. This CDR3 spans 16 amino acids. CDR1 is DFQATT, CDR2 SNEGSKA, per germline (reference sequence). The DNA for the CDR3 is TGCAGTGCTATGGGGACAAGAACCGACTATACCTACGAGCAGTACTTC. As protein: CSAMGTRTDYTYEQYF.

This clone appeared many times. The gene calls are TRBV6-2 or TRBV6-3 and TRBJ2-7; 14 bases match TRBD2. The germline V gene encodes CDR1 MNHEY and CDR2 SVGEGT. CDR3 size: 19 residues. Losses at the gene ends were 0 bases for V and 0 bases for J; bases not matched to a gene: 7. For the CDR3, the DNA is TGTGCCAGCAGTTACTCCGGACTAGCGGGAGGCCCGAGCTCCTACGAGCAGTACTTC. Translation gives CASSYSGLAGGPSSYEQYF.

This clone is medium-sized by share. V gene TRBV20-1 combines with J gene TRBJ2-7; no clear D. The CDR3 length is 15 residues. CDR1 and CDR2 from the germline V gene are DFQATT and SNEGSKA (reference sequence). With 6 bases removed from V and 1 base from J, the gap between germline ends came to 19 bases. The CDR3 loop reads CSANPVVSLSYEQYF. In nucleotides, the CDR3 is TGCAGTGCCAACCCTGTAGTATCCCTTTCCTACGAGCAGTACTTC.

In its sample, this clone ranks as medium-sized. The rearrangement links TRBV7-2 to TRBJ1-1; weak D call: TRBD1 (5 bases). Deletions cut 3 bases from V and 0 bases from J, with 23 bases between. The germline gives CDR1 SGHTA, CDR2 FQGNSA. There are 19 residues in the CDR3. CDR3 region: CASSFGAYTAGGVNTEAFF. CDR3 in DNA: TGTGCCAGCAGCTTTGGGGCCTATACGGCTGGAGGGGTGAACACTGAAGCTTTCTTT.

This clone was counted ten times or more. CDR3 sequence: CASSFRTSGSEQFF. For the CDR3, the DNA is TGTGCCAGCAGCTTCCGGACTAGCGGGAGTGAGCAGTTCTTC. V usage is TRBV7-2 and J usage is TRBJ2-1; the match to TRBD2 covers 13 bases. Germline V gives CDR1 SGHTA, CDR2 FQGNSA. The CDR3 contains 14 residues. The trim removed 3 bases at V and 9 bases at J, leaving 2 bases unmatched.

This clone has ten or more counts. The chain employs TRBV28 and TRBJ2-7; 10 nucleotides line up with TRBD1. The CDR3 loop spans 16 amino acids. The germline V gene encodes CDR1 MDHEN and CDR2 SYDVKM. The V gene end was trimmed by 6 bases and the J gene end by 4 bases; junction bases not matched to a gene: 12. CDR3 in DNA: TGTGCCAGCAGCCTTAACTGGGACAGGGGATTTTACGAGCAGTACTTC. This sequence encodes CASSLNWDRGFYEQYF.

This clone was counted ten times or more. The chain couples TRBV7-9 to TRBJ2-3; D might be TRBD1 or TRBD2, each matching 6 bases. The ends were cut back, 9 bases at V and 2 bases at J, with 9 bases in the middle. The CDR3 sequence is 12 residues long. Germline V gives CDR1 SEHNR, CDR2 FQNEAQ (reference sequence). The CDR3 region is CARQGLTDTQYF. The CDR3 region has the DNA TGTGCCAGACAGGGACTCACAGATACGCAGTATTTT.

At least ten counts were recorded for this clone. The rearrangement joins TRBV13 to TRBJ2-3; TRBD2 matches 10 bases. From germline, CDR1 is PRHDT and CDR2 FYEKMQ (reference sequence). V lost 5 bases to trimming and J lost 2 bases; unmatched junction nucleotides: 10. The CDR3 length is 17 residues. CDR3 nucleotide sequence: TGTGCCAGCAGCGTTCGGACAGCGGGAGGGCCCACAGATACGCAGTATTTT. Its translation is CASSVRTAGGPTDTQYF.

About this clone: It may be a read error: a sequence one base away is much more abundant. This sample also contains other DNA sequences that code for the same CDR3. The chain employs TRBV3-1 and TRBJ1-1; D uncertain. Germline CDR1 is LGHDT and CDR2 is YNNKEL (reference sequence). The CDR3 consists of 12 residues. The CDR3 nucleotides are TGCGCCAGTAGCCAAACCCGTACTGAAGCTTTCTTT. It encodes CASSQTRTEAFF.

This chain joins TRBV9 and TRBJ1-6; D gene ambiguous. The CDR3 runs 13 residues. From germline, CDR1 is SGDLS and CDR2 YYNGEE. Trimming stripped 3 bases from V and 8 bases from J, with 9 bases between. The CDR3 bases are TGTGCCAGCAGCGCAGATGGTTATTCACCCCTCCACTTT. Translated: CASSADGYSPLHF.

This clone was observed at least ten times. CDR3 in DNA: TGTGCCAGCAGTGAAGAGACTAGCGAATACAATGAGCAGTTCTTC. Translating gives CASSEETSEYNEQFF. The chain links TRBV6-1 to TRBJ2-1, with 8 bases matching TRBD2. The V gene end was trimmed by 1 base and the J gene end by 4 bases; junction bases not matched to a gene: 3. This CDR3 is 15 amino acids long. Germline lookup yields CDR1 MNHNS and CDR2 SASEGT.

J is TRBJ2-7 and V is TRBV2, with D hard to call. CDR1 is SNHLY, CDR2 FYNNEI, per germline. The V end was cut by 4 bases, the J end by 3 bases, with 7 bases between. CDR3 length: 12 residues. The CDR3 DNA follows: TGTGCCAGCAGTGGAGAAGGCTACGAGCAGTACTTC. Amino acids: CASSGEGYEQYF.

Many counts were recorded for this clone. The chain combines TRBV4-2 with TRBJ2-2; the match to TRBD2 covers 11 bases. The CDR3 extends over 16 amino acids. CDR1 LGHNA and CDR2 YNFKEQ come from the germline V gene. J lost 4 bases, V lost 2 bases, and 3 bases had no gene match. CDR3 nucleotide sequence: TGTGCCAGCAGCCAAACTAGCGGGAGTGGCACCGGGGAGCTGTTTTTT. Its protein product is CASSQTSGSGTGELFF.

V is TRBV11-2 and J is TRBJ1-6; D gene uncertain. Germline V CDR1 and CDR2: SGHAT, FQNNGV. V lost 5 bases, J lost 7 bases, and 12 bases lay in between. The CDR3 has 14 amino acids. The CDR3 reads CASSLERRNSPLHF. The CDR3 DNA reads TGTGCCAGCAGCCTTGAGAGGAGGAATTCACCCCTCCACTTT.

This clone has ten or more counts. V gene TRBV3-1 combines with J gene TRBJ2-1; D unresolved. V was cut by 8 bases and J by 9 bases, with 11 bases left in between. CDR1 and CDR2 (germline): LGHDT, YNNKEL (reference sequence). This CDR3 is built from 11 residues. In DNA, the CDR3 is TGTGCCAGCGGATTGGGCGGTGAGCAGTTCTTC. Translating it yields CASGLGGEQFF.